One sample yielded the 20 T cell receptor beta chains listed below, sequenced in a study of T-cell memory formation after mild COVID-19. TCRdb fed the 5' RACE reads into MiXCR, producing one record per CDR3 protein. The sample includes 470,000 or so distinct CDR3 sequences, approximately 19% of them seen just once. Material for sequencing was PBMCs or a T cell subset sorted from them (not recorded which). These receptors were obtained from a man in his late teens or twenties who had mild COVID-19 (a few samples of this study predate the infection). Cell type and time point are not known.

This clonotype was picked up a small number of times. This rearrangement joins TRBV2 to TRBJ2-6, with 7 bases matching TRBD2. The junction had 4 bases not matched to a gene; V was cut back by 3 bases and J by 2 bases. The CDR3 has 16 residues. Looked up from germline, CDR1 is SNHLY and CDR2 is FYNNEI. In nucleotides, the CDR3 is TGTGCCAGCAGTGAGAAGGCGGGGGCTGGGGCCAACGTCCTGACTTTC. This encodes CASSEKAGAGANVLTF.

This clonotype was counted many times. The chain recombines TRBV3-1 with TRBJ2-3; a weak D match, TRBD1 (5 bases). V was pared by 10 bases and J by 3 bases, with 29 bases between. The CDR3 totals 18 residues. Looked up from germline, CDR1 is LGHDT and CDR2 is YNNKEL (reference sequence). The CDR3 here is CATSGPIRRDIGTDTQYF. The CDR3 region has the DNA TGTGCCACCTCCGGGCCGATCCGCAGGGATATAGGAACAGATACGCAGTATTTT.

This clonotype was picked up a small number of times. The chain combines TRBV5-1 with TRBJ1-2, with D unclear. The CDR3 length is 15 residues. The germline V gene encodes CDR1 SGHRS and CDR2 YFSETQ. V was clipped by 3 bases and J by 0 bases, with 12 bases between them. CDR3 sequence: CASSWDTTTNYGYTF. The CDR3, as DNA: TGCGCCAGCAGCTGGGATACAACGACTAACTATGGCTACACCTTC. The full variable domain, with the rest looked up from reference TRBV5-1 and TRBJ1-2, is KAGVTQTPRYLIKTRGQQVTLSCSPISGHRSVSWYQQTPGQGLQFLFEYFSETQRNKGNFPGRFSGRQFSNSRSEMNVSTLELGDSALYLCASSWDTTTNYGYTFGSGTRLTVV.

This clonotype was observed at least ten times. This rearrangement joins TRBV7-8 to TRBJ2-2; D gene uncertain. V was shortened by 2 bases and J by 2 bases, with 9 bases between the two germline ends. The CDR3 has 15 amino acids. From germline, CDR1 is SGHVS and CDR2 FQNEAQ. CDR3 loop: CASSLLGLNTGELFF. The CDR3 nucleotides read TGTGCCAGCAGCTTACTGGGCTTAAACACCGGGGAGCTGTTTTTT. Together with reference TRBV7-8 and TRBJ2-2, the CDR3 gives the full variable domain: GAGVSQSPRYKVAKRGQDVALRCDPISGHVSLFWYQQALGQGPEFLTYFQNEAQLDKSGLPSDRFFAERPEGSVSTLKIQRTQQEDSAVYLCASSLLGLNTGELFFGEGSRLTVL.

The chain employs TRBV7-8 and TRBJ1-3; D uncertain. Germline CDR1 and CDR2: SGHVS and FQNEAQ. This CDR3 has 14 residues. V was cut by 5 bases and J by 0 bases, with 8 bases left in between. The CDR3 region has the DNA TGTGCCAGCAGCCTTCGGATCTCTGGAAACACCATATATTTT. Protein product: CASSLRISGNTIYF.

This clonotype turned up a few times. The junction and the germline gene differ at one end; a read error may be behind it. The chain joins TRBV23-1 to TRBJ2-1; 8 bases line up with TRBD1. TRBV23-1 has ORF status, its function being uncertain. This CDR3 contains 11 residues. CDR3 protein: CASSLRQGNLF. CDR3 nucleotide sequence: TGCGCCAGCAGTCTTCGACAGGGGAACCTCTTC.

The rearrangement links TRBV4-3 to TRBJ1-5; perhaps TRBD1 as D (5 bases). Germline loops: CDR1 LGHNA, CDR2 YSLEER. CDR3 length equals 14 residues. Trimming removed 0 bases at V and 8 bases at J, with 11 bases between. The CDR3 DNA reads as TGCGCCAGCAGCCAAGAACAGGAGGGAAAGCCCCAGCATTTT. It yields the protein CASSQEQEGKPQHF.

This clonotype was observed a few times. The chain is built from TRBV20-1 and TRBJ1-3; D unresolved. The germline CDR1 and CDR2 sequences are DFQATT and SNEGSKA (reference sequence). This CDR3 is built from 13 residues. The ends were cut back, 7 bases at V and 5 bases at J, with 15 bases in the middle. This CDR3 reads CSVTVPARNTIYF. The CDR3 DNA is TGCAGTGTTACCGTCCCCGCAAGAAACACCATATATTTT.

This chain uses TRBV7-8 with TRBJ2-5; 11 bases are shared with TRBD2. Germline CDR1 and CDR2: SGHVS and FQNEAQ. The CDR3 covers 16 residues. V shed 5 bases and J 5 bases; nucleotides not matched to a gene: 10. CDR3 region: CASSRLLAGARETQYF. DNA of the CDR3: TGTGCCAGCAGCAGACTACTAGCGGGGGCGAGGGAGACCCAGTACTTC.

The chain has TRBV6-4 and TRBJ2-2; 9 positions agree with TRBD1. The CDR3 is 14 residues long. The junction had 3 bases not matched to a gene; V was cut back by 6 bases and J by 4 bases. Germline V gene data show CDR1 as MRHNA and CDR2 as SNTAGT. The CDR3 DNA follows: TGTGCCAGCAGGCCACAGGGGGCCACCGGGGAGCTGTTTTTT. This translates into CASRPQGATGELFF.

This clonotype was counted between two and nine times. J is TRBJ2-7 and V is TRBV7-8; 7 bases align to TRBD1. The V gene end was trimmed by 5 bases and the J gene end by 5 bases; junction bases not matched to a gene: 6. CDR3 length: 13 residues. Germline CDR1 reads SGHVS; CDR2 reads FQNEAQ. The CDR3: CASSRTTGNEQYV. CDR3 DNA sequence: TGTGCCAGCAGCAGAACGACAGGGAACGAGCAGTACGTC.

This clonotype has at least ten counts. J is TRBJ2-7 and V is TRBV7-9, with D possibly matching TRBD1 (5 bases). Trimming took 3 bases from V and 1 from J, leaving 13 bases between them. The length of the CDR3 is 15 residues. CDR1 is SEHNR and CDR2 is FQNEAQ in the germline V gene (reference sequence). CDR3 sequence: CASSFEQGPSYEQYV. CDR3 sequence (DNA): TGTGCCAGCAGCTTCGAGCAGGGCCCTTCCTACGAGCAGTACGTC.

The chain recombines TRBV5-1 with TRBJ2-1; TRBD1 aligns across 8 bases. This CDR3 contains 14 residues. V dropped 7 bases and J dropped 9; count of bases not matched to a gene: 12. The germline V gene has CDR1 SGHRS and CDR2 YFSETQ. The CDR3 coding sequence is TGCGCCAGCCGCTCGGGACAGGCGGAGGCTGAGCAGTTCTTC. Residues: CASRSGQAEAEQFF.

A few counts support this clonotype. The genes are TRBV5-1 and TRBJ1-2; the D gene is possibly TRBD1 (6 bases). CDR3 length: 14 residues. V gave up 4 bases and J gave up 4 bases, with 14 bases separating them. Per the germline V gene, CDR1 is SGHRS and CDR2 is YFSETQ. CDR3 amino acids: CASSPIDRSYGYTF. DNA of the CDR3: TGCGCCAGCAGCCCTATCGACAGGTCCTATGGCTACACCTTC. Looking up the rest from reference TRBV5-1 and TRBJ1-2 gives the full variable domain: KAGVTQTPRYLIKTRGQQVTLSCSPISGHRSVSWYQQTPGQGLQFLFEYFSETQRNKGNFPGRFSGRQFSNSRSEMNVSTLELGDSALYLCASSPIDRSYGYTFGSGTRLTVV.

This clonotype was seen ten or more times. The gene calls are TRBV27 and TRBJ1-1, with 11 bases aligning to TRBD1. There are 15 residues in the CDR3. V lost 2 bases and J lost 6; bases outside the gene matches: 5. In germline, CDR1 is MNHEY, CDR2 SMNVEV (reference sequence). The CDR3 DNA follows: TGTGCCAGCAGTTTACGGGACAGGGGGATGCCTGAAGCTTTCTTT. It translates to CASSLRDRGMPEAFF.

This chain's CDR3 is CSARERYEQYF. The CDR3 DNA reads as TGCAGTGCCCGGGAGAGGTACGAGCAGTACTTC. The chain is built from TRBV20-1 and TRBJ2-7, with D perhaps matching TRBD2 (6 bases). From germline, CDR1 is DFQATT and CDR2 SNEGSKA (reference sequence). This CDR3 comprises 11 residues. Trimming stripped 6 bases from V and 4 bases from J, with 10 bases between.

The CDR3 sequence is CASLALSGTGYGYTF. In DNA, the CDR3 is TGTGCCAGCCTAGCCTTGAGTGGGACAGGCTACGGCTACACCTTC. The chain recombines TRBV7-9 with TRBJ1-2; 8 bases align to TRBD1. The J segment lost 8 bases and the V segment lost 8 bases, leaving 16 bases of the junction unmatched. The CDR3 totals 15 residues. Per germline, CDR1 SEHNR and CDR2 FQNEAQ (reference sequence).

This chain connects TRBV7-2 to TRBJ2-1; 8 bases are shared with TRBD2. The CDR3 is 16 residues long. V dropped 6 bases and J dropped 4; count of bases not matched to a gene: 11. Germline V gives CDR1 SGHTA, CDR2 FQGNSA. The CDR3 bases are TGTGCCAGCAGATCCCCCGGGGGGGGCGCGTACAATGAGCAGTTCTTC. It is translated as CASRSPGGGAYNEQFF.

This clonotype was seen a few times. V usage is TRBV6-2 or TRBV6-3 and J usage is TRBJ1-1; 7 nucleotides align to TRBD1. Trimming cost V 4 bases and J 1 base; bases outside gene matches: 12. The length of the CDR3 is 17 residues. Germline lookup yields CDR1 MNHEY and CDR2 SVGEGT. The CDR3 here is CASSSRIMTGKNTEAFF. The CDR3 bases are TGTGCCAGCAGTTCCAGGATTATGACAGGGAAGAACACTGAAGCTTTCTTT.

This chain connects TRBV4-3 to TRBJ2-1, with 11 bases lining up with TRBD1. CDR1 LGHNA and CDR2 YSLEER come from the germline V gene. The CDR3 length is 16 residues. The V and J ends lost 1 base and 7 bases, in that order; junction bases with no gene match: 6. The CDR3 loop reads CASSQVRDRGVNEQFF. The DNA of the CDR3 is TGCGCCAGCAGCCAAGTCCGGGACAGGGGGGTAAATGAGCAGTTCTTC.